The following is a TCR beta chain sequence with its context. The antigen remains undetermined. The source of the sample is a study of cytomegalovirus exposure and HLA in healthy donors. Whole-study findings and limits: HLA alleles showed associations with 16,951 TCR beta sequences in a later analysis, at a 0.05 false discovery rate. Earlier analysis found most TCR beta V segments productive about 90% or about 30% of the time. Most CMV-associated TCR beta chains were later found to appear HLA-restricted. With later analysis, a missense DCLRE1C variant became linked to TCR beta V- and J-gene trimming.

It was with 60 Vbeta and 13 Jbeta primers that the PCR ran. Repertoires were generated with immunoSEQ multiplex PCR, while TCRdb's copy carries only in-frame clones and drops some. The table has some 85,000 clones, approximately 83% seen once; the top ten hold around 2.8%. The germline V and J ends were trimmed by 5 bases and 4 bases, with 14 bases remaining between them. Per the germline V gene, CDR1 is MNHEY and CDR2 is SMNVEV (reference sequence). This CDR3 spans 14 amino acids. V gene TRBV27 combines with J gene TRBJ1-2; D not certain. The TCR originated in a man aged 40-55 years in good health and CMV-seronegative. Sequenced sample: PBMCs. The chain's CDR3 is CASSHGSSTYGYTF. The DNA of the CDR3 is TGTGCCAGCAGTCATGGGAGCAGTACCTATGGCTACACCTTC.